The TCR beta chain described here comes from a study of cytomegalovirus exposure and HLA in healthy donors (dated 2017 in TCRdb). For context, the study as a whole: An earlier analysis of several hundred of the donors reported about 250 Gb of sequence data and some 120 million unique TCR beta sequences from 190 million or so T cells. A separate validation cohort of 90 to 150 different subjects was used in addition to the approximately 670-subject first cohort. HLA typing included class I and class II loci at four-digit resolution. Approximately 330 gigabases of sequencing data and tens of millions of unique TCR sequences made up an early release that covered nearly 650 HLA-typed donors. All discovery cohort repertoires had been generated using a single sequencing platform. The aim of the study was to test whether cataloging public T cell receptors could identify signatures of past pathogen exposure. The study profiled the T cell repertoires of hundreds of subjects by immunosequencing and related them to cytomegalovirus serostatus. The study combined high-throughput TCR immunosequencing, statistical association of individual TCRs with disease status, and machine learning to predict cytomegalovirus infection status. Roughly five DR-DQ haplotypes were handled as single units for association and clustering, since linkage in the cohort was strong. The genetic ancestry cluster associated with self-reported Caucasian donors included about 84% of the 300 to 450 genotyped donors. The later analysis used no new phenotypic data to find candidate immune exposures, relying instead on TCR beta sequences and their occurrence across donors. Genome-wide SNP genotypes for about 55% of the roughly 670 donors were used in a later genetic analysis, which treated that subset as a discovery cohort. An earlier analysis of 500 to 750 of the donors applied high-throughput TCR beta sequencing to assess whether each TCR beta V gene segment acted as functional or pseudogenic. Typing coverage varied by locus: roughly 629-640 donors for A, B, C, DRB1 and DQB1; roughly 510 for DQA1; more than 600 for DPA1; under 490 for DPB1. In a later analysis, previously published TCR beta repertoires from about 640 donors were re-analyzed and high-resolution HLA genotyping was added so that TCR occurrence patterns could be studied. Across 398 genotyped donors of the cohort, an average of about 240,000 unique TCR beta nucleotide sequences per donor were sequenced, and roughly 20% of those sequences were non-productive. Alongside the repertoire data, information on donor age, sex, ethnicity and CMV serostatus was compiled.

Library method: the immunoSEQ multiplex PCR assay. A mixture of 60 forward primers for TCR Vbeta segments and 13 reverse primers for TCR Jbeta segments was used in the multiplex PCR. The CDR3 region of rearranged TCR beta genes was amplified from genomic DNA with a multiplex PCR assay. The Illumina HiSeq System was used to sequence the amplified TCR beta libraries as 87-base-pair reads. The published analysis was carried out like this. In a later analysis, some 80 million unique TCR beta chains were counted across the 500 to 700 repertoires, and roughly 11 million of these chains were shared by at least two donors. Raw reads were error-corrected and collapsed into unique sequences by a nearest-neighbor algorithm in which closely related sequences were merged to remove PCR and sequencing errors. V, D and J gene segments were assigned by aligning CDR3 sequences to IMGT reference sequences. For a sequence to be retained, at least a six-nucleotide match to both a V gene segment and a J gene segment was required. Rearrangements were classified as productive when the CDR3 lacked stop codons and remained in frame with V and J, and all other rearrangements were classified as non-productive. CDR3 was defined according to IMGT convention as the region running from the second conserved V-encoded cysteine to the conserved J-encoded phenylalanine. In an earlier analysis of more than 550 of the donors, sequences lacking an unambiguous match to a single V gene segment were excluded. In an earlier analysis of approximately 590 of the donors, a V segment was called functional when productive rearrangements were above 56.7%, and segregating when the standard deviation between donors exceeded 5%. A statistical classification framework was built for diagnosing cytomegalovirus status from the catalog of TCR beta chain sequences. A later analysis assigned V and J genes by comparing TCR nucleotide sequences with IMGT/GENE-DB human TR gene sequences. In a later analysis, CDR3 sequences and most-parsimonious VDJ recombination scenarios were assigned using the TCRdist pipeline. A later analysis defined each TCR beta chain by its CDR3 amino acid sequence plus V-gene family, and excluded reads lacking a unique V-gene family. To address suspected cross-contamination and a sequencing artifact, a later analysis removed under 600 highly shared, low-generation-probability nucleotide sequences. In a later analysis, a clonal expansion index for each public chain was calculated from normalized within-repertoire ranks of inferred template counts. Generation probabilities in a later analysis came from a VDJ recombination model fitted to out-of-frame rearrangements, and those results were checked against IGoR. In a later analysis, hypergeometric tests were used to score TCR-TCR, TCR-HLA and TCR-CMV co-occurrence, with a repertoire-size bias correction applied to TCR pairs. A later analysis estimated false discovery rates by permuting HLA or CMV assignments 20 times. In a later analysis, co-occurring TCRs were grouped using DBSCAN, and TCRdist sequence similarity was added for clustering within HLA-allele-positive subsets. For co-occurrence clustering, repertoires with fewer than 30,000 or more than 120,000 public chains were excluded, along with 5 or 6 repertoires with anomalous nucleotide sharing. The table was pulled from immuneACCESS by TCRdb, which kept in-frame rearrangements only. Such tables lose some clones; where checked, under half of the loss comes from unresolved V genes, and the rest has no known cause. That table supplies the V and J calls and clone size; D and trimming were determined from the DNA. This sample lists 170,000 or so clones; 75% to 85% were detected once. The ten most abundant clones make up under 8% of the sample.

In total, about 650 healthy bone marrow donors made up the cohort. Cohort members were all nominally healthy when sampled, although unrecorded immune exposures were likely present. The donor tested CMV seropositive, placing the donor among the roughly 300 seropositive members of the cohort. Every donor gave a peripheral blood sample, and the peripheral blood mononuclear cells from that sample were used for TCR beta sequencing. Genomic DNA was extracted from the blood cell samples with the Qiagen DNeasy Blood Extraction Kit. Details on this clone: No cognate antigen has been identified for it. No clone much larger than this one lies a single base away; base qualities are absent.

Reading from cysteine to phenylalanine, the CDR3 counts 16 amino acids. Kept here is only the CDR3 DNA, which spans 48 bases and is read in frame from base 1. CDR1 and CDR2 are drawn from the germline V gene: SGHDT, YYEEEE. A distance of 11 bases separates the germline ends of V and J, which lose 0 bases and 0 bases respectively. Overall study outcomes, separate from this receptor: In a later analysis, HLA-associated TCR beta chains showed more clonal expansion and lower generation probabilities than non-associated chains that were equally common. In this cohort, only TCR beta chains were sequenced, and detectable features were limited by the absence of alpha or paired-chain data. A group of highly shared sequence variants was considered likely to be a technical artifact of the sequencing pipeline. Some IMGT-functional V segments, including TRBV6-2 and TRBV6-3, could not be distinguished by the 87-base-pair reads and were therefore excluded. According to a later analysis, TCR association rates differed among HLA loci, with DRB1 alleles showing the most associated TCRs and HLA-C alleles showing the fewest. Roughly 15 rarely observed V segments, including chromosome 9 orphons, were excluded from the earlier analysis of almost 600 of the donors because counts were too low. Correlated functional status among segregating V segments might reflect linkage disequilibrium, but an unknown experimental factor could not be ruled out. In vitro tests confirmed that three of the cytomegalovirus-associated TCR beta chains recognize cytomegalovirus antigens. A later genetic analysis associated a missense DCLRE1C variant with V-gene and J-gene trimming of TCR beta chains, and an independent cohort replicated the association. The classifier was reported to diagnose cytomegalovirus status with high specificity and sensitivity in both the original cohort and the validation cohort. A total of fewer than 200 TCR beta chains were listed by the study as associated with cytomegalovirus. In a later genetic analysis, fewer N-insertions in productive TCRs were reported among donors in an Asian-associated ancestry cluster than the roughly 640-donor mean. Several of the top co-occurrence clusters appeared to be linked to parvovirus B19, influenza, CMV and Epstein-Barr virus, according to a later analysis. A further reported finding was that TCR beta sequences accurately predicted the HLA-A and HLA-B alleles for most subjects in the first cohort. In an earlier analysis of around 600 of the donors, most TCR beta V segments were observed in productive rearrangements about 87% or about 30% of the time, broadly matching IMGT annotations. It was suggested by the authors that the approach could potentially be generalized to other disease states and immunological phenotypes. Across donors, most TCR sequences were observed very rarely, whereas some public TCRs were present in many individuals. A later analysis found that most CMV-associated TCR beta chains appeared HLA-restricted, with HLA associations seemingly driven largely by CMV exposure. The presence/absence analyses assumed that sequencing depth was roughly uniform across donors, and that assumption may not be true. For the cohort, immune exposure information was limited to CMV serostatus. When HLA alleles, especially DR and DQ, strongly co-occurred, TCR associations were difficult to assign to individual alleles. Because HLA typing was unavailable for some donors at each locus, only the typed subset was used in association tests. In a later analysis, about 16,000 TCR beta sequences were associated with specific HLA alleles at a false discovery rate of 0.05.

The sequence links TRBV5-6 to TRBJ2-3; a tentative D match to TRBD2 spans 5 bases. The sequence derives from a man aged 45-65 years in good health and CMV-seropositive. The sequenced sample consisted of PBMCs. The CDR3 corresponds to CASSLGVGISTDTQYF. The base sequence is TGTGCCAGCAGCTTGGGGGTCGGGATTAGCACAGATACGCAGTATTTT.